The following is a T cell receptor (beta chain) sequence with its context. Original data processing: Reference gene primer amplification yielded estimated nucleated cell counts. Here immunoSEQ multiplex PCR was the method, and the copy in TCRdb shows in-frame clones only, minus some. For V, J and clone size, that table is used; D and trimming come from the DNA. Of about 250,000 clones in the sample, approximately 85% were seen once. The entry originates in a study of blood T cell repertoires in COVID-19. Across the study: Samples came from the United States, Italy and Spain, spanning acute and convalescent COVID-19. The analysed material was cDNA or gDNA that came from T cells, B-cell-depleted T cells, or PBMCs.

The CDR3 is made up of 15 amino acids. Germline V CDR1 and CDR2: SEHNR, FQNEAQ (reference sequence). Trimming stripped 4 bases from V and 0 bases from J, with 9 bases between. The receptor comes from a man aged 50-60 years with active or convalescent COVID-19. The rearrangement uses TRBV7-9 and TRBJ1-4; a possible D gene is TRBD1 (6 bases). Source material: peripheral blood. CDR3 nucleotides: TGTGCCAGCAGCTCCAGGACAGCAACTAATGAAAAACTGTTTTTT. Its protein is CASSSRTATNEKLFF.